This TCR beta chain was found in a study of beta chain features in type 1 diabetes. Expressed TCRB transcripts were sequenced after all isolated RNA was converted to cDNA. TCRdb keeps only in-frame clones here, not all; method: immunoSEQ multiplex PCR. The sample shows 310,000 or so clones, 9.3% of them seen only once. Overall study findings and caveats: TCRB CDR3s from Type 1 diabetes patients were moderately but significantly shorter in all four CD4+ subsets.

For this clone: The antigen remains undetermined.

This TCR was recovered from a man younger than 40 with type 1 diabetes. The sample consisted of central memory CD4+ T cells from blood.

The CDR3 here is CASSYSSRRSPLHF. The CDR3 DNA reads TGTGCCAGCAGCTATTCCTCGCGCCGTTCACCCCTCCACTTT. This chain joins TRBV7-9 and TRBJ1-6; D unclear. Germline CDR1 SEHNR, CDR2 FQNEAQ (reference sequence). CDR3 length: 14 residues. Between the trimmed V and J ends, which lost 4 bases and 9 bases, there was a span of 13 bases.